This TCR beta chain was captured by sequencing in a study of PD-1 blockade in classical Hodgkin lymphoma. Whole-study findings and limits: Newly diagnosed patients had diversity similar to the baseline diversity of complete responders. At baseline, newly diagnosed patients reportedly showed less TCR diversity than healthy donors.

Germline values: CDR1 ENHRY, CDR2 SYGVKD. The CDR3 covers 13 residues. J gave up 6 bases and V 6 bases, and 5 bases lay outside the gene matches. As for time point: cycle 4 day 1 (C4D1), after more than five weeks of nivolumab. After autologous stem cell transplantation all patients relapsed, and prior brentuximab vedotin exposure differed between cohorts. CD8+ T cells were isolated from thawed PBMCs by magnetic negative selection. Sequencing used immunoSEQ multiplex PCR; TCRdb keeps in-frame clones, though not all of them. The repertoire holds 9,300 or so clones, with roughly 72% as singletons. Worth noting for this clone: The target antigen is unknown.

The source is a human donor with classical Hodgkin lymphoma. The material was CD8+ T cells from blood, obtained before the fourth cycle of nivolumab. The J gene is TRBJ1-2, the V gene TRBV10-3, with TRBD1 matching 9 bases. The CDR3: CAISPQGADGYTF. The CDR3 DNA follows: TGTGCCATCAGCCCACAGGGGGCGGATGGCTACACCTTC.